This TCR beta chain stems from a study of shared clonotypes between healthy human individuals. TCRdb's copy holds only in-frame clones and misses some; the assay was immunoSEQ multiplex PCR. This table has over 850,000 clones, 75% to 85% appearing once. Germline V gene data show CDR1 as LNHDA and CDR2 as SQIVND (reference sequence). The CDR3 sequence is 14 residues long. V shed 5 bases and J 5 bases; nucleotides not matched to a gene: 9. The sequence derives from a man between 18 and 29 years old in good health. Some clones in this sample may be carry-over from other donors' samples. Sequencing was done on a sample of memory CD4+ T cells from PBMCs. Subset defined: CD45RA-negative fraction. The rearrangement joins TRBV19 to TRBJ2-7; TRBD1 agrees at 7 bases. CDR3 nucleotides: TGTGCCAGTAGTTCGGGCAGGGGGTCCCACGAGCAGTACTTC. It codes for CASSSGRGSHEQYF.